The clone carrying this T cell receptor beta chain has more than one count but fewer than ten. Its antigen is not known. The sample comes from a study of CD8 T cells in Susac syndrome. Overall study findings and caveats: The CD4+ T cell repertoire of patients with Susac syndrome showed no detectable clonal expansion.

The CDR3 is made up of 13 amino acids. Germline V gives CDR1 SNHLY, CDR2 FYNNEI. V was clipped by 4 bases and J by 2 bases; unmatched bases: 0. The authors sequenced TCR beta from blood CD8+ and CD4+ T cells. The CD8+ and CD4+ T cells were isolated magnetically using a negative isolation approach, whereas the TEMRA cells were enriched by FACS. An amount of RNA that ranged from roughly 0.5 to 1 ug was reverse transcribed with random hexamers. In TCRdb, the immunoSEQ multiplex PCR reads were re-called with MiXCR into one record per CDR3 protein. The data hold tens of thousands of distinct CDR3 sequences, with about 93% observed a single time.

This chain links TRBV2 with TRBJ2-5; 8 bases line up with TRBD1. Sequenced input: CD4+ T cells from PBMCs. The receptor's source is a human donor with Susac syndrome. The CDR3 region is CASSGQGQETQYF. The CDR3 DNA reads TGTGCCAGCAGTGGACAGGGGCAAGAGACCCAGTACTTC.